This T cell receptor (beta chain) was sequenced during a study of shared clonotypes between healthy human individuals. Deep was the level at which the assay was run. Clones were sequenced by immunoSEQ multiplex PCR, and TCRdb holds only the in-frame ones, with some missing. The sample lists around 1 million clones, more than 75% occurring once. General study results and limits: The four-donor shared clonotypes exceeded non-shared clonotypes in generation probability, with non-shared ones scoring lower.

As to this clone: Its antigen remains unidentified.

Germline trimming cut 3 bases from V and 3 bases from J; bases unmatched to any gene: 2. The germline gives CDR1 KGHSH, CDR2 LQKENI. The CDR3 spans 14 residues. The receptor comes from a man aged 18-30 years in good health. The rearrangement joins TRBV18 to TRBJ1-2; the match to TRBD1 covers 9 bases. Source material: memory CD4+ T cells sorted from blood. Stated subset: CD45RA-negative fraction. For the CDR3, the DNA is TGTGCCAGCTCACCGACAGGGGGTGACTATGGCTACACCTTC. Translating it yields CASSPTGGDYGYTF.